This note documents a single T cell receptor (beta chain) sequence. The data were obtained in a study of blood T cell repertoires in COVID-19. Whole-study context: T cells, B-cell-depleted T cells, or PBMCs provided the cDNA or gDNA that served as material.

Using immunoSEQ multiplex PCR, the repertoire was profiled, and TCRdb retains in-frame clones only, with some absent. The sample shows over 450,000 clones, approximately 91% of them seen only once. Germline loops: CDR1 LNHDA, CDR2 SQIVND (reference sequence). V lost 5 bases to trimming and J lost 5 bases; unmatched junction nucleotides: 4. The CDR3 is 13 residues long. This chain links TRBV19 with TRBJ2-3; 7 bases fit TRBD1. The sequencing input was peripheral blood. The receptor comes from a woman aged 45 to 65 with COVID-19, enrolled during active disease. CDR3 amino acids: CASSAWDRDTQYF. The CDR3 nucleotides are TGTGCCAGTAGTGCCTGGGACAGAGATACGCAGTATTTT.